Shown below are 14 T cell receptor beta chains from a single sample sequenced in a study of T-cell memory formation after mild COVID-19. TCRdb re-called the 5' RACE reads with MiXCR, one entry per CDR3 protein. Found here are roughly 250,000 distinct CDR3 sequences, 16% of them singletons; the top ten hold approximately 3.6%. The specimen sequenced was PBMCs or a T cell subset sorted from them (not recorded which). The receptors shown here come from a man younger than 35 who had mild COVID-19 (a few samples of this study predate the infection). Cell type and time point are not known.

The V and J genes are TRBV20-1 and TRBJ2-1; D is unclear. The CDR3 totals 10 residues. Between the trimmed V and J ends, which lost 6 bases and 6 bases, there was a span of 6 bases. The germline V gene encodes CDR1 DFQATT and CDR2 SNEGSKA (reference sequence). The CDR3, as DNA: TGCAGTGCGCCCTTCAATGAGCAGTTCTTC. Its protein is CSAPFNEQFF.

This clonotype was counted between two and nine times. The V call is TRBV11-1, the J call TRBJ2-5; D could derive from TRBD1 or TRBD2 (5 bases each). V was clipped by 6 bases and J by 2 bases, with 13 bases between them. Per germline, CDR1 SGHAT and CDR2 FQDESV (reference sequence). The CDR3 is made up of 14 amino acids. The CDR3 reads CASRTRGAQETQYF. The DNA for the CDR3 is TGTGCCAGCAGAACCCGAGGGGCTCAAGAGACCCAGTACTTC.

This clonotype was picked up a small number of times. A read error may account for a junction end that differs from germline. The chain couples TRBV20-1 to TRBJ2-5, with 9 bases aligning to TRBD2. The CDR3 extends over 12 amino acids. CDR1 is DFQATT and CDR2 is SNEGSKA in the germline V gene (reference sequence). CDR3 residues: CSAAMRGGPTHF. CDR3 sequence (DNA): TGCAGTGCAGCGATGCGGGGGGGCCCCACTCACTTC.

The chain joins TRBV5-4 to TRBJ2-3; maybe TRBD2 (5 bases). Trimming shortened V by 3 bases and J by 9 bases, and 11 bases separated the two germline ends. Germline V gene sequence: CDR1 SGHNT, CDR2 YYREEE (reference sequence). This CDR3 region has 12 residues. CDR3 DNA sequence: TGTGCCAGCAGCTACGAGGGTGAAACGCAGTATTTT. Protein sequence: CASSYEGETQYF.

The chain uses TRBV3-1 and TRBJ1-1, with a tentative D call TRBD1 (5 bases). The CDR3 extends over 14 amino acids. Between the trimmed V and J ends, which lost 4 bases and 1 base, there was a span of 10 bases. Germline-derived CDR1 and CDR2 are LGHDT and YNNKEL (reference sequence). The CDR3 nucleotides read TGTGCCAGCAGCCGAATAGACAGGAACACTGAAGCTTTCTTT. Protein product: CASSRIDRNTEAFF.

This clonotype occurred many times. The chain carries TRBV6-2 or TRBV6-3 and TRBJ2-3, with D unclear. The CDR3 extends over 12 amino acids. Germline V gene data show CDR1 as MNHEY and CDR2 as SVGEGT. Trimming took off 5 bases at V and 4 bases at J, with 7 bases between the two ends. The CDR3 DNA reads as TGTGCCAGCAGTCAAAGATCAGATACGCAGTATTTT. As protein: CASSQRSDTQYF.

This clonotype was recorded a few times. This chain's CDR3 is CASSLRRGGNTIYF. CDR3 in DNA: TGTGCCAGCAGCTTACGTAGGGGCGGAAACACCATATATTTT. The chain is built from TRBV7-9 and TRBJ1-3; a weak D match, TRBD1 (5 bases). The germline V and J ends were trimmed by 2 bases and 4 bases, with 9 bases remaining between them. Looked up from germline, CDR1 is SEHNR and CDR2 is FQNEAQ (reference sequence). The CDR3 spans 14 residues.

This clonotype was seen only a few times. The DNA of the CDR3 is TGCAGTGCTGGAAGCATCGCGCGGTCTAATTCACCCCTCCACTTT. As protein: CSAGSIARSNSPLHF. This rearrangement joins TRBV20-1 to TRBJ1-6; no clear D. CDR1 is DFQATT, CDR2 SNEGSKA, per germline (reference sequence). CDR3 length equals 15 residues. Trimming removed 5 bases from V and 6 bases from J, with 17 bases in between.

This clonotype was picked up a small number of times. The chain uses TRBV7-9 and TRBJ2-5; D is perhaps TRBD1 (5 bases). The V and J ends lost 5 bases and 2 bases respectively, with 15 bases between them. The CDR3 loop spans 15 amino acids. The germline V gene has CDR1 SEHNR and CDR2 FQNEAQ (reference sequence). The CDR3 spells CASSPRAGRQETQYF. In DNA form, the CDR3 reads TGTGCCAGCAGCCCGCGAGCAGGGCGGCAAGAGACCCAGTACTTC. Using reference TRBV7-9 and TRBJ2-5 for the parts outside the CDR3, the full variable domain is DTGVSQNPRHKITKRGQNVTFRCDPISEHNRLYWYRQTLGQGPEFLTYFQNEAQLEKSRLLSDRFSAERPKGSFSTLEIQRTEQGDSAMYLCASSPRAGRQETQYFGPGTRLLVL.

This clonotype was observed a single time. This chain connects TRBV12-3 or TRBV12-4 to TRBJ2-3; tentative D call: TRBD2 (5 bases). The CDR3 is 13 residues long. V shed 8 bases and J shed 4 bases, with 13 bases lying between them. The CDR3 sequence: CASAKGAADTQYF. CDR3 DNA: TGTGCCAGCGCCAAGGGAGCTGCAGATACGCAGTATTTT.

The chain uses TRBV5-1 and TRBJ2-1, with D perhaps matching TRBD2 (6 bases). This CDR3 has 15 residues. Germline CDR1 and CDR2: SGHRS and YFSETQ. Trimming left V 3 bases short and J 8 bases short, with 18 bases between. The CDR3 here is CASSSLGGEWDEQFF. CDR3 nucleotides: TGCGCCAGCAGCTCCCTGGGCGGGGAGTGGGATGAGCAGTTCTTC.

V and J are TRBV11-2 and TRBJ2-3, with D uncertain. The CDR3 is 12 amino acids. The germline CDR1 and CDR2 sequences are SGHAT and FQNNGV. Trimming cost V 4 bases and J 6 bases, with 8 bases left between them. The CDR3, as DNA: TGTGCCAGCAGCTGGAATTGGGATACGCAGTATTTT. This codes for CASSWNWDTQYF.

J is TRBJ2-3 and V is TRBV7-6, with 7 positions matching TRBD1. The germline V gene encodes CDR1 SGHVS and CDR2 FNYEAQ. The V and J ends lost 5 bases and 1 base, in that order; junction bases with no gene match: 3. CDR3 length: 14 amino acids. CDR3 in amino acids: CASSTGQGTDTQYF. The CDR3 coding sequence is TGTGCCAGCAGCACCGGACAGGGCACAGATACGCAGTATTTT.

This clonotype was counted only a few times. This CDR3 reads CASSPPGQPYEQYV. The CDR3, as DNA: TGTGCCAGCTCACCACCGGGACAACCCTACGAGCAGTACGTC. This chain connects TRBV18 to TRBJ2-7, with D possibly matching TRBD1 (6 bases). The V and J ends lost 0 bases and 2 bases respectively, with 8 bases between them. There are 14 residues in the CDR3. Germline loops: CDR1 KGHSH, CDR2 LQKENI.